The 8 T cell receptor beta chains in this list originate from one sample, sequenced in a study of T cell responses to AZD1222 COVID-19 vaccine. The data were produced by immunoSEQ multiplex PCR, yet TCRdb's version contains in-frame clones alone and is incomplete. Among 90,000 to 120,000 clones listed, 75% to 90% were seen once. Sample: peripheral blood, taken on day 0 of AZD1222 vaccination. The receptors were sampled from an adult in good health.

The chain combines TRBV18 with TRBJ1-6, with D maybe TRBD1 (5 bases). With 1 base removed from V and 0 bases from J, the gap between germline ends came to 10 bases. CDR1 is KGHSH and CDR2 is LQKENI in the germline V gene. There are 17 residues in the CDR3. The CDR3 sequence: CASSPLGPRSYNSPLHF. DNA for the CDR3: TGTGCCAGCTCACCACTGGGGCCGCGCTCCTATAATTCACCCCTCCACTTT.

The V gene is TRBV6-2 or TRBV6-3, the J gene TRBJ2-5, with 8 nucleotides matching TRBD2. V shed 5 bases and J 2 bases; nucleotides not matched to a gene: 13. CDR3 length: 17 amino acids. CDR1 and CDR2 (germline): MNHEY, SVGEGT. CDR3 in amino acids: CASSGWTSLWTQETQYF. In nucleotides, the CDR3 is TGTGCCAGCAGTGGATGGACTAGCCTATGGACTCAAGAGACCCAGTACTTC.

The genes are TRBV5-1 and TRBJ2-1; D tentatively reads TRBD1 or TRBD2 (6 bases each). The V gene's germline CDR1 is SGHRS and CDR2 YFSETQ. Trimming cost V 0 bases and J 14 bases, with 21 bases left between them. The CDR3 sequence is 15 residues long. This CDR3 is CASSLDGRGGSSEFF. CDR3 bases: TGCGCCAGCAGCTTGGATGGAAGAGGGGGGAGTAGTGAGTTCTTC.

The rearrangement joins TRBV7-2 to TRBJ2-5; TRBD2 agrees at 14 bases. Per germline, CDR1 SGHTA and CDR2 FQGNSA. The CDR3 totals 15 residues. V was pared by 3 bases and J by 3 bases, with 0 bases of the junction left unmatched. The CDR3 loop is CASSLGLAGEETQYF. In nucleotides, the CDR3 is TGTGCCAGCAGCTTGGGACTAGCGGGAGAAGAGACCCAGTACTTC.

The V call is TRBV20-1, the J call TRBJ2-7, with D perhaps matching TRBD1 (5 bases). The CDR3 totals 11 residues. Trimming cost V 5 bases and J 2 bases, with 7 bases left between them. The V gene's germline CDR1 is DFQATT and CDR2 SNEGSKA (reference sequence). CDR3 in amino acids: CSAPDTYEQYF. CDR3 nucleotides: TGCAGTGCTCCGGACACCTACGAGCAGTACTTC.

The rearrangement links TRBV28 to TRBJ2-7; possible D gene TRBD1, 5 bases. CDR1 is MDHEN, CDR2 SYDVKM, per germline. The CDR3 runs to 13 residues. Trimming removed 7 bases from V and 1 base from J, with 11 bases in between. CDR3 amino acids: CASIRQPSYEQYF. The CDR3 DNA is TGTGCCAGCATAAGACAGCCATCCTACGAGCAGTACTTC.

Here the CDR3 reads CASRESRDTDTQYF. CDR3 in DNA: TGTGCCAGCAGGGAGAGCAGGGACACAGATACGCAGTATTTT. This chain uses TRBV6-5 with TRBJ2-3, with D maybe TRBD1 (5 bases). Germline assignment: CDR1 MNHEY and CDR2 SVGAGI. Between the trimmed V and J ends, which lost 6 bases and 2 bases, there was a span of 12 bases. This CDR3 region has 14 residues.

This clone was picked up one time. The CDR3 DNA follows: TGTGCCAGCAGTGAAGCGGGAGGGCCGTACGAGCAGTACTTC. It codes for CASSEAGGPYEQYF. This sequence joins TRBV6-1 and TRBJ2-7; the match to TRBD2 covers 7 bases. This CDR3 spans 14 amino acids. The J segment lost 4 bases and the V segment lost 0 bases, leaving 3 bases of the junction unmatched. Germline V gene lookup returns CDR1 MNHNS and CDR2 SASEGT.